A selection of T cell receptor beta chains follows, all from one sample in a study of PD-L1 blockade in urothelial cancer. Here immunoSEQ multiplex PCR was the method, and the copy in TCRdb shows in-frame clones only, minus some. The data contain about 38,000 clones, roughly 90% of them singletons. The source material was PBMCs, sampled around atezolizumab (anti-PD-L1) treatment. The receptor source for this set is a man in his 70s with urothelial cancer. Each CDR3 is given with its conserved first and last residue. D genes are given only for firm matches. Where a row states a size, it is once, few, many or the class of an expanded clone; other rows omit it.

cdr3_nt cdr3_aa clone_size d_call j_call v_call
TGTGCCAGCAGCAAAGAGGGGACAGAATACAATGAGCAGTTCTTC CASSKEGTEYNEQFF few TRBD1 TRBJ2-1 TRBV6-1
TGTGCCAGCAGGAGGCCGGGACAGAACACTGAAGCTTTCTTT CASRRPGQNTEAFF - - TRBJ1-1 TRBV28
TGTGCCAGCAGCTCACCGGAGACTAGCGGGAGAACCGGTGAGCAGTTCTTC CASSSPETSGRTGEQFF - TRBD2 TRBJ2-1 TRBV5-6
TGTGCCAGCAGCGTAGCGGGGGGGCGCAACTATGGCTACACCTTC CASSVAGGRNYGYTF - - TRBJ1-2 TRBV9
TGTGCCAGCAGCTTAGGGGGGCTAGCGGGAGTTCCCAATGAGCAGTTCTTC CASSLGGLAGVPNEQFF - TRBD2 TRBJ2-1 TRBV7-9
TGTGCCAGCAGCTTTCGAAACCGCCGGAATCAGCCCCAGCATTTT CASSFRNRRNQPQHF - - TRBJ1-5 TRBV28
TGTGCCAGCAGATGGGGGCCAGATGAAAAACTGTTTTTT CASRWGPDEKLFF - - TRBJ1-4 TRBV6-1
TGTGCCAGCAGCCCACGCTTGGCGGGGGCGTACGAGCAGTACTTC CASSPRLAGAYEQYF - - TRBJ2-7 TRBV5-5
TGCGCCAGCAGCTCCGGGACAGGGGATGAAAAACTGTTTTTT CASSSGTGDEKLFF once TRBD1 TRBJ1-4 TRBV5-1
TGTGCCAGCGCGGCGGCAGCGATCACCGGGGAGCTGTTTTTT CASAAAAITGELFF - - TRBJ2-2 TRBV25-1
TGTGCCAGCACCTTAGGACTAGGGACCACAGATACGCAGTATTTT CASTLGLGTTDTQYF - TRBD2 TRBJ2-3 TRBV28
TGCGCCAGCAGAGGGACAGCGTCGGCCGAAGCTTTCTTT CASRGTASAEAFF - TRBD1 TRBJ1-1 TRBV10-1
TGTGCCAGCAGCTTTATAGCCTACGGGACTAGCGGGAGCCCAGATACGCAGTATTTT CASSFIAYGTSGSPDTQYF - TRBD2 TRBJ2-3 TRBV7-2
TGTGCCAGCAGCCCTAGCGGGAGTTACACCGGGGAGCTGTTTTTT CASSPSGSYTGELFF - TRBD2 TRBJ2-2 TRBV11-3